Below, 23 T cell receptor beta chains from the same sample are listed, as sequenced in a study of graft-versus-host responses after intestinal transplantation. Antigens for these TCRs are unknown. Sequencing was performed with immunoSEQ multiplex PCR; in TCRdb, only in-frame clones are kept and a portion is missing. The data show 90,000 to 120,000 clones, with 80% to 90% seen just once and about 0.73% held by the top ten. The material sequenced was unstimulated CD4+ T cells sorted from spleen or lymph node cells, taken before transplant. All receptors derive from a human donor who was the organ donor for an intestinal transplant.

CDR3 region: CASSSGRAQGSHEQYF. The CDR3 bases are TGTGCCAGCAGCTCTGGTCGGGCACAGGGGTCCCACGAGCAGTACTTC. The V and J genes are TRBV11-2 and TRBJ2-7; the match to TRBD1 covers 7 bases. CDR3 size: 16 residues. From germline, CDR1 is SGHAT and CDR2 FQNNGV. The J segment lost 5 bases and the V segment lost 4 bases, leaving 14 bases of the junction unmatched.

In its sample, this clone was seen a few times. The chain joins TRBV28 to TRBJ2-7; maybe TRBD2 (5 bases). The CDR3 runs 12 residues. V was trimmed by 8 bases and J by 7 bases, leaving 15 bases between them. Looked up from germline, CDR1 is MDHEN and CDR2 is SYDVKM. CDR3 amino acids: CASGSKAWEQYF. The CDR3, as DNA: TGTGCCAGCGGGAGTAAGGCGTGGGAGCAGTACTTC. The full variable domain, with the rest looked up from reference TRBV28 and TRBJ2-7, is DVKVTQSSRYLVKRTGEKVFLECVQDMDHENMFWYRQDPGLGLRLIYFSYDVKMKEKGDIPEGYSVSREKKERFSLILESASTNQTSMYLCASGSKAWEQYFGPGTRLTVT.

This clone occurred once. The gene calls are TRBV5-1 and TRBJ2-2, with D perhaps matching TRBD2 (5 bases). V lost 2 bases and J 4 bases, leaving 9 bases between the germline ends. The CDR3 is 14 residues long. In germline, CDR1 is SGHRS, CDR2 YFSETQ. This CDR3 reads CASSLILVTGELFF. As DNA, the CDR3 is TGCGCCAGCAGCTTAATACTAGTCACCGGGGAGCTGTTTTTT.

The V and J genes are TRBV9 and TRBJ2-6; 9 bases map to TRBD1. V lost 3 bases to trimming and J lost 2 bases; unmatched junction nucleotides: 12. CDR3 size: 19 residues. Germline CDR1 reads SGDLS; CDR2 reads YYNGEE. The CDR3 is CASSEGAGTGSPGANVLTF. Written as DNA, the CDR3 is TGTGCCAGCAGCGAGGGAGCCGGGACAGGGAGCCCTGGGGCCAACGTCCTGACTTTC.

The chain uses TRBV6-5 and TRBJ1-6; 7 bases fit TRBD1. V trimming: 6 bases; J trimming: 5 bases; junction bases outside the gene matches: 1. Germline V gene sequence: CDR1 MNHEY, CDR2 SVGAGI. This CDR3 is built from 13 residues. CDR3 nucleotides: TGTGCCAGCAGACAGGGGAATAATTCACCCCTCCACTTT. Its translation: CASRQGNNSPLHF.

This clone has a single count. The V gene is TRBV7-2, the J gene TRBJ1-6; 8 nucleotides agree with TRBD1. The V gene end was trimmed by 6 bases and the J gene end by 7 bases; junction bases not matched to a gene: 5. In germline, CDR1 is SGHTA, CDR2 FQGNSA. The CDR3 sequence is 14 residues long. The CDR3 spells CASRDRAGNSPLHF. The CDR3 DNA reads as TGTGCCAGCAGGGACAGGGCTGGAAATTCACCCCTCCACTTT.

This clone came up once. The chain joins TRBV10-3 to TRBJ2-5; 12 bases fit TRBD2. V lost 4 bases and J lost 9; bases outside the gene matches: 3. The CDR3 runs 13 residues. The germline gives CDR1 ENHRY, CDR2 SYGVKD. This CDR3 reads CAISASGGEAQYF. CDR3 bases: TGTGCCATCAGTGCTAGCGGGGGGGAGGCCCAGTACTTC.

V and J are TRBV7-2 and TRBJ2-1, with D uncertain. Germline V gene sequence: CDR1 SGHTA, CDR2 FQGNSA. The CDR3 has 13 residues. The germline V and J ends were trimmed by 5 bases and 7 bases, with 12 bases remaining between them. CDR3 in DNA: TGTGCCAGCAGCATCTATACTCGAAATGAGCAGTTCTTC. The encoded protein is CASSIYTRNEQFF.

This clone was seen once. V and J are TRBV5-1 and TRBJ1-3, with D unresolved. Between the trimmed V and J ends, which lost 2 bases and 2 bases, there was a span of 8 bases. The CDR3 length is 14 residues. In germline, CDR1 is SGHRS, CDR2 YFSETQ. The DNA of the CDR3 is TGCGCCAGCAGCTTCGATGCTCCTGGAAACACCATATATTTT. It translates to CASSFDAPGNTIYF.

The chain joins TRBV7-6 to TRBJ1-6; the D gene is possibly TRBD1 (6 bases). V lost 2 bases and J 10 bases, leaving 18 bases between the germline ends. The CDR3 loop spans 16 amino acids. Germline loops: CDR1 SGHVS, CDR2 FNYEAQ. CDR3 nucleotide sequence: TGTGCCAGCAGCTTATCCGGACAGAGCCTTGGGTCACCCCTCCACTTT. It translates to CASSLSGQSLGSPLHF. Supplemented by reference TRBV7-6 and TRBJ1-6, the full variable domain reads GAGVSQSPRYKVTKRGQDVALRCDPISGHVSLYWYRQALGQGPEFLTYFNYEAQQDKSGLPNDRFSAERPEGSISTLTIQRTEQRDSAMYRCASSLSGQSLGSPLHFGNGTRLTVT.

The chain joins TRBV30 to TRBJ1-1; D unclear. This CDR3 is built from 12 residues. Germline values: CDR1 GTSNPN, CDR2 SVGIG (reference sequence). Trimming pared 3 bases from V and 8 bases from J, leaving 13 bases between. CDR3 sequence reads: CAWRRQVGEAFF. The CDR3 bases are TGTGCCTGGAGACGGCAGGTAGGAGAAGCTTTCTTT.

V gene TRBV19 combines with J gene TRBJ2-1, with D unclear. The CDR3 has 10 amino acids. With 8 bases removed from V and 8 bases from J, the gap between germline ends came to 7 bases. The germline V gene has CDR1 LNHDA and CDR2 SQIVND (reference sequence). CDR3 nucleotides: TGTGCCAGTCTACCGGATGAGCAGTTCTTC. It encodes CASLPDEQFF.

Details on this clone: This same CDR3 is encoded by further DNA sequences in the sample. The J gene is TRBJ1-5, the V gene TRBV7-9; no clear D. Looked up from germline, CDR1 is SEHNR and CDR2 is FQNEAQ (reference sequence). Trimming removed 0 bases from V and 5 bases from J, with 5 bases in between. The CDR3 consists of 13 residues. CDR3 region: CASSLAGDQPQHF. The CDR3 coding sequence is TGTGCCAGCAGCTTAGCCGGTGATCAGCCCCAGCATTTT.

The chain uses TRBV5-4 and TRBJ2-7; D might be TRBD2 (6 bases). CDR3 length: 15 residues. The V and J ends lost 2 bases and 2 bases respectively, with 14 bases between them. From germline, CDR1 is SGHNT and CDR2 YYREEE (reference sequence). CDR3 protein: CASSLISGATYEQYF. As DNA, the CDR3 is TGTGCCAGCAGCTTAATTAGCGGAGCCACCTACGAGCAGTACTTC.

The rearrangement links TRBV7-3 to TRBJ1-1; no reliable D call. This CDR3 has 13 amino acids. Trimming left V 5 bases short and J 4 bases short, with 11 bases between. Germline CDR1 reads SGHTA; CDR2 reads FQGTGA. The CDR3 loop reads CASSASMSTEAFF. CDR3 nucleotide sequence: TGTGCCAGCAGCGCCAGCATGAGCACTGAAGCTTTCTTT.

This chain joins TRBV5-4 and TRBJ1-6; 8 bases line up with TRBD1. The CDR3 extends over 15 amino acids. Germline CDR1 is SGHNT and CDR2 is YYREEE (reference sequence). V lost 4 bases and J lost 7; bases outside the gene matches: 7. The CDR3 loop reads CASSAGTGGNSPLHF. Written as DNA, the CDR3 is TGTGCCAGCAGCGCCGGGACAGGAGGAAATTCACCCCTCCACTTT.

The chain joins TRBV2 to TRBJ2-3; D gene ambiguous. Per germline, CDR1 SNHLY and CDR2 FYNNEI. Trimming took off 7 bases at V and 2 bases at J, with 10 bases between the two ends. The CDR3 is made up of 13 amino acids. Here the CDR3 reads CASMRDTTDTQYF. In DNA form, the CDR3 reads TGTGCCAGCATGAGAGACACCACAGATACGCAGTATTTT.

V usage is TRBV18 and J usage is TRBJ2-3, with TRBD1 matching over 7 bases. V was pared by 5 bases and J by 0 bases, with 5 bases of the junction left unmatched. The CDR3 is 15 residues long. Germline V lookup: CDR1 KGHSH, CDR2 LQKENI. The chain's CDR3 is CASSGSQGSTDTQYF. The CDR3 nucleotides are TGTGCCAGCTCAGGGTCACAGGGGAGCACAGATACGCAGTATTTT.

J is TRBJ2-3 and V is TRBV6-6; perhaps D is TRBD1 or TRBD2 (5 bases each). CDR3 length: 15 amino acids. Trimming shortened V by 7 bases and J by 4 bases, and 18 bases separated the two germline ends. Germline V lookup: CDR1 MNHNY, CDR2 SVGAGI (reference sequence). CDR3: CASKSGGRAPDTQYF. The CDR3 DNA is TGTGCCAGCAAAAGCGGCGGCAGGGCCCCAGATACGCAGTATTTT.

The rearrangement links TRBV6-1 to TRBJ1-2; no reliable D call. The CDR3 consists of 15 residues. V gave up 0 bases and J gave up 3 bases, with 11 bases separating them. Germline-derived CDR1 and CDR2 are MNHNS and SASEGT. The CDR3 region has the DNA TGTGCCAGCAGTGAAGCGTTGGGATCCTACTATGGCTACACCTTC. Its protein product is CASSEALGSYYGYTF.

This chain connects TRBV6-5 to TRBJ2-7; D remains unclear. V shed 6 bases and J shed 0 bases, with 6 bases lying between them. This CDR3 contains 12 residues. CDR1 is MNHEY and CDR2 is SVGAGI in the germline V gene. The CDR3 coding sequence is TGTGCCAGCAGGGGCAACTCCTACGAGCAGTACTTC. Its protein is CASRGNSYEQYF.

This chain links TRBV6-6 with TRBJ2-7, with D hard to call. This CDR3 is 13 amino acids long. V lost 0 bases, J lost 3 bases, and 6 bases lay in between. CDR1 MNHNY and CDR2 SVGAGI come from the germline V gene (reference sequence). CDR3 coding DNA: TGTGCCAGCAGTTACTCTATGCGCTACGAGCAGTACTTC. Translating it yields CASSYSMRYEQYF.

This chain's CDR3 is CASSEDSSYEQYF. The CDR3 DNA sequence: TGTGCCAGCAGCGAGGACAGCTCCTACGAGCAGTACTTC. V usage is TRBV6-5 and J usage is TRBJ2-7; D perhaps matches TRBD1 (6 bases). The CDR3 is made up of 13 amino acids. Trimming removed 6 bases at V and 0 bases at J, with 9 bases between. Looked up from germline, CDR1 is MNHEY and CDR2 is SVGAGI.